This T cell receptor (beta chain) is from a study of CD8 T cells in ankylosing spondylitis. The germline CDR1 and CDR2 sequences are SGHAT and FQNNGV. The CDR3 contains 16 residues. Trimming cost V 1 base and J 3 bases, with 13 bases left between them. On this clonotype: Antigen specificity is unknown.

Quantitative 5'-RACE with molecular barcodes generated TCR beta libraries. One entry per CDR3 protein, called by TCRdb with MiXCR from the 5' RACE reads. The sample includes about 480,000 distinct CDR3 sequences, 17% of them seen just once. Whole-study findings and limits: Previous work reported some of these motif variants in the synovial fluid and blood of reactive arthritis. What appeared characteristic of ankylosing spondylitis blood was a TCR beta motif of 7 or 8 highly homologous variants. Peripheral blood samples showed relatively rare disease-linked clones, and these clones were CD8+. There was reportedly significant enrichment of clones that were disease-linked in matched ankylosing spondylitis synovial fluid.

Sequenced sample: blood, either unsorted or a sorted T cell fraction (not recorded which). V usage is TRBV11-2 and J usage is TRBJ1-3, with no clear D. The sequence came from a male donor with ankylosing spondylitis. The CDR3 sequence is CASSLAQAPLGNTIYF. DNA of the CDR3: TGTGCCAGCAGCTTAGCCCAGGCCCCCCTTGGAAACACCATATATTTT.